These 8 T cell receptor beta chains were all obtained from the same sample, sequenced in a study of human T cells and chemical hapten exposure. TCRdb itself ran the RACE reads through MiXCR, one entry per CDR3 protein. In the table there are tens of thousands of distinct CDR3 sequences, approximately 12% of which are singletons. Time point reported: patch test 1, 2 weeks after DPC sensitization. Treatment described: therapeutic diphenylcyclopropenone sensitization with weekly scalp DPC. Here the sequenced sample was whole blood, taken in connection with sensitization to the hapten diphenylcyclopropenone (DPC). These receptors came from a woman aged 55-69 years with alopecia areata. Some clones in this sample may be carry-over from other donors' samples.

In its sample, this clonotype was seen many times. The chain is built from TRBV7-3 and TRBJ2-3; 14 bases fit TRBD2. The germline CDR1 and CDR2 sequences are SGHTA and FQGTGA. The CDR3 loop spans 17 amino acids. Trimming at V came to 4 bases and at J to 3 bases, leaving 6 bases not matched to a gene. CDR3 in DNA: TGTGCCAGCAGCTCCGGACTAGCGGGGGGCGGAACAGATACGCAGTATTTT. Translating gives CASSSGLAGGGTDTQYF.

In its sample, this clonotype was seen many times. This chain links TRBV29-1 with TRBJ1-2; D unresolved. This CDR3 contains 15 residues. The V and J ends lost 4 bases and 1 base respectively, with 16 bases between them. Germline V gene sequence: CDR1 SQVTM, CDR2 ANQGSEA. The chain's CDR3 is CSVGVQSQINYGYTF. DNA for the CDR3: TGCAGCGTTGGTGTCCAGAGCCAGATTAACTATGGCTACACCTTC.

The chain carries TRBV20-1 and TRBJ1-4; D is possibly TRBD1 (5 bases). Trimming cost V 4 bases and J 2 bases, with 14 bases left between them. CDR1 is DFQATT and CDR2 is SNEGSKA in the germline V gene (reference sequence). The CDR3 is 15 residues long. In DNA form, the CDR3 reads TGCAGTGCTAACGGACACCCTGGGACTAATGAAAAACTGTTTTTT. Its protein product is CSANGHPGTNEKLFF.

The table lists this clonotype with many counts. The chain carries TRBV28 and TRBJ2-5, with no clear D. V lost 6 bases and J lost 3, with 14 bases in between. This CDR3 region has 14 residues. Germline V gene data show CDR1 as MDHEN and CDR2 as SYDVKM. The CDR3 protein is CASSLGRPEETQYF. CDR3 coding DNA: TGTGCCAGCAGCTTAGGACGTCCCGAAGAGACCCAGTACTTC.

The chain recombines TRBV4-1 with TRBJ2-5, with a weak D call TRBD2 (5 bases). Germline-derived CDR1 and CDR2 are MGHRA and YSYEKL. V dropped 0 bases and J dropped 5 bases, with 7 bases sitting between them. There are 13 residues in the CDR3. This CDR3 reads CASSQDPGETQYF. As DNA, the CDR3 is TGCGCCAGCAGCCAAGATCCGGGGGAGACCCAGTACTTC.

This clonotype was detected a few times. The chain couples TRBV7-2 to TRBJ2-1; 11 nucleotides match TRBD2. This CDR3 has 15 amino acids. J gave up 6 bases and V 5 bases, and 6 bases lay outside the gene matches. The germline V gene encodes CDR1 SGHTA and CDR2 FQGNSA. CDR3 residues: CASSISGGVFNEQFF. The CDR3 nucleotides are TGTGCCAGCAGCATTAGCGGGGGGGTCTTCAATGAGCAGTTCTTC.

The V call is TRBV20-1, the J call TRBJ2-1, with D possibly being TRBD2 (5 bases). Trimming shortened V by 1 base and J by 4 bases, and 14 bases separated the two germline ends. This CDR3 is 15 amino acids long. Germline lookup yields CDR1 DFQATT and CDR2 SNEGSKA (reference sequence). CDR3 amino acids: CSARGPGRGYNEQFF. The CDR3 bases are TGCAGTGCTAGAGGACCGGGAAGAGGATACAATGAGCAGTTCTTC.

This clonotype has more than one count but fewer than ten. This chain joins TRBV9 and TRBJ2-7; unclear D gene. V was cut by 4 bases and J by 5 bases, with 13 bases left in between. Germline V gives CDR1 SGDLS, CDR2 YYNGEE. The CDR3 has 13 amino acids. CDR3 DNA sequence: TGTGCCAGCAGCCCACCCCTCGCCAACGAGCAGTACTTC. Amino acid sequence: CASSPPLANEQYF.